This passage covers 17 T cell receptor beta chains from one sample sequenced in a study of blood T cell repertoires in COVID-19. Here immunoSEQ multiplex PCR was the method, and the copy in TCRdb shows in-frame clones only, minus some. The sample comprises 150,000 to 200,000 clones, 70% to 85% of which are singletons, and approximately 6.9% rests with the top ten. Sequenced material: peripheral blood. The origin of the receptors is a human donor with acute or convalescent COVID-19. The donor label of this sample is uncertain.

The chain employs TRBV6-5 and TRBJ1-2; D is ambiguous. Per the germline V gene, CDR1 is MNHEY and CDR2 is SVGAGI. The CDR3 covers 14 residues. V was cut by 0 bases and J by 8 bases, with 13 bases left in between. The CDR3 loop reads CASSYSAGIGGYTF. DNA of the CDR3: TGTGCCAGCAGTTACTCCGCCGGGATCGGGGGCTACACCTTC.

This chain links TRBV29-1 with TRBJ1-2; 11 bases are shared with TRBD1. The CDR3 has 12 amino acids. V shed 6 bases, J shed 7 bases, and the junction held 4 bases outside the gene matches. The germline gives CDR1 SQVTM, CDR2 ANQGSEA. CDR3 in DNA: TGCAGCGTCCGGACAGGGGGCGTTGGCTACACCTTC. Protein product: CSVRTGGVGYTF. The whole variable domain, remainder taken from reference TRBV29-1 and TRBJ1-2, is SAVISQKPSRDICQRGTSLTIQCQVDSQVTMMFWYRQQPGQSLTLIATANQGSEATYESGFVIDKFPISRPNLTFSTLTVSNMSPEDSSIYLCSVRTGGVGYTFGSGTRLTVV.

V gene TRBV7-2 combines with J gene TRBJ2-7; 10 nucleotides agree with TRBD1. This CDR3 has 17 amino acids. Germline CDR1 is SGHTA and CDR2 is FQGNSA. J gave up 6 bases and V 2 bases, and 13 bases lay outside the gene matches. The CDR3 reads CASSLFERTGTGAEQYF. CDR3 coding DNA: TGTGCCAGCAGCTTATTCGAACGCACCGGGACAGGGGCCGAGCAGTACTTC.

In nucleotides, the CDR3 is TGTGCCAACGGGGACAGCCCAAATGAAAAACTGTTTTTT. This sequence encodes CANGDSPNEKLFF. The J gene is TRBJ1-4, the V gene TRBV10-3; 7 bases align to TRBD1. Germline CDR1 reads ENHRY; CDR2 reads SYGVKD. With V trimmed by 10 bases and J by 5 bases, 7 bases remained unmatched. This CDR3 is built from 13 residues.

The chain employs TRBV7-8 and TRBJ2-2; 7 bases map to TRBD1. Germline-derived CDR1 and CDR2 are SGHVS and FQNEAQ. The V gene end was trimmed by 2 bases and the J gene end by 0 bases; junction bases not matched to a gene: 9. The CDR3 is made up of 18 amino acids. DNA of the CDR3: TGTGCCAGCAGCTTATGGTTAGGGGGCTCTGCGAACACCGGGGAGCTGTTTTTT. Translated, it gives CASSLWLGGSANTGELFF. The full variable domain, its missing parts supplied by reference TRBV7-8 and TRBJ2-2, is GAGVSQSPRYKVAKRGQDVALRCDPISGHVSLFWYQQALGQGPEFLTYFQNEAQLDKSGLPSDRFFAERPEGSVSTLKIQRTQQEDSAVYLCASSLWLGGSANTGELFFGEGSRLTVL.

The chain carries TRBV5-4 and TRBJ2-6; 8 bases align to TRBD1. The germline V gene encodes CDR1 SGHNT and CDR2 YYREEE (reference sequence). CDR3 size: 18 residues. The junction had 11 bases not matched to a gene; V was cut back by 4 bases and J by 2 bases. As DNA, the CDR3 is TGTGCCAGCAGCCCGATCTATCCACAGGGGGCTGGGGCCAACGTCCTGACTTTC. This gives the protein CASSPIYPQGAGANVLTF.

The gene calls are TRBV6-5 and TRBJ2-7; 12 bases match TRBD1. The CDR3 is 16 amino acids. The ends lost 0 bases at V and 4 bases at J; junction bases unmatched: 4. CDR1 is MNHEY, CDR2 SVGAGI, per germline. CDR3 DNA: TGTGCCAGCAGTTACTCGGGGACAGGGGGCGCTTACGAGCAGTACTTC. Translated, it gives CASSYSGTGGAYEQYF.

The V call is TRBV28, the J call TRBJ2-1, with 10 bases identical to TRBD1. Germline CDR1 MDHEN, CDR2 SYDVKM. The CDR3 runs 16 residues. After removal of 6 bases from V and 4 bases from J, the junction contained 9 bases not matched to a gene. DNA of the CDR3: TGTGCCAGCAGAGGGGGGGGGACAGGGGTATACAATGAGCAGTTCTTC. It is translated as CASRGGGTGVYNEQFF.

The chain is built from TRBV24-1 and TRBJ2-1, with D unresolved. The CDR3 sequence is 11 residues long. Per germline, CDR1 KGHDR and CDR2 SFDVKD. Deletions cut 9 bases from V and 4 bases from J, with 6 bases between. CDR3 nucleotide sequence: TGTGCCACCCAGGATTACAATGAGCAGTTCTTC. Residues: CATQDYNEQFF.

V usage is TRBV6-5 and J usage is TRBJ1-5, with a possible D match to TRBD1 (5 bases). The CDR3 has 15 residues. The ends were cut back, 2 bases at V and 5 bases at J, with 13 bases in the middle. Germline-derived CDR1 and CDR2 are MNHEY and SVGAGI. CDR3 region: CASSYTRGDHQPQHF. For the CDR3, the DNA is TGTGCCAGCAGTTACACCCGCGGGGACCATCAGCCCCAGCATTTT.

The chain carries TRBV2 and TRBJ1-1; 7 bases agree with TRBD1. The CDR3 totals 14 residues. Germline assignment: CDR1 SNHLY and CDR2 FYNNEI. V lost 6 bases to trimming and J lost 2 bases; unmatched junction nucleotides: 6. The CDR3 nucleotides read TGTGCCAGCAGGGTGGACAGGTTCAACACTGAAGCTTTCTTT. It translates to CASRVDRFNTEAFF. Together with reference TRBV2 and TRBJ1-1, the CDR3 gives the full variable domain: EPEVTQTPSHQVTQMGQEVILRCVPISNHLYFYWYRQILGQKVEFLVSFYNNEISEKSEIFDDQFSVERPDGSNFTLKIRSTKLEDSAMYFCASRVDRFNTEAFFGQGTRLTVV.

The rearrangement links TRBV5-4 to TRBJ2-1; 12 positions agree with TRBD2. This CDR3 is 14 amino acids long. Germline V gene sequence: CDR1 SGHNT, CDR2 YYREEE (reference sequence). Trimming took 0 bases from V and 8 from J; bases not matched to a gene: 0. For the CDR3, the DNA is TGTGCCAGCAGCTTGGGACTAGCGGGAGATGAGCAGTTCTTC. This encodes CASSLGLAGDEQFF.

The chain carries TRBV30 and TRBJ1-2, with a tentative D call TRBD1 (6 bases). CDR1 GTSNPN and CDR2 SVGIG come from the germline V gene (reference sequence). This CDR3 has 14 residues. V was trimmed by 5 bases and J by 2 bases, leaving 15 bases between them. The CDR3 reads CAWLHAGTNYGYTF. The CDR3 region has the DNA TGTGCCTGGCTACACGCCGGGACAAACTATGGCTACACCTTC.

The rearrangement joins TRBV15 to TRBJ2-5; 8 bases align to TRBD1. Looked up from germline, CDR1 is LNHNV and CDR2 is YYDKDF (reference sequence). V trimming: 5 bases; J trimming: 5 bases; junction bases outside the gene matches: 7. The CDR3 loop spans 14 amino acids. CDR3 coding DNA: TGTGCCACCAGCCCAGGGGGCAATGGGGAGACCCAGTACTTC. Protein: CATSPGGNGETQYF.

J is TRBJ2-1 and V is TRBV24-1, with 9 bases lining up with TRBD2. Germline V lookup: CDR1 KGHDR, CDR2 SFDVKD. V was pared by 4 bases and J by 6 bases, with 6 bases of the junction left unmatched. The CDR3 sequence is 15 residues long. CDR3 residues: CATSEPGLAINEQFF. CDR3 bases: TGTGCCACCAGTGAGCCGGGACTAGCCATCAATGAGCAGTTCTTC.

This sequence joins TRBV9 and TRBJ1-2; tentatively, D is TRBD1 (5 bases). CDR3 size: 15 residues. From germline, CDR1 is SGDLS and CDR2 YYNGEE. Trimming stripped 1 base from V and 1 base from J, with 11 bases between. Here the CDR3 reads CASSVQGLLNYGYTF. The CDR3 nucleotides are TGTGCCAGCAGCGTACAGGGCCTCCTTAACTATGGCTACACCTTC.

This clone was detected only once. The chain employs TRBV7-8 and TRBJ2-1; possible D gene TRBD1, 6 bases. The CDR3 has 16 residues. The germline V gene encodes CDR1 SGHVS and CDR2 FQNEAQ. Trimming removed 7 bases from V and 8 bases from J, with 24 bases in between. This CDR3 reads CASNRFGPSGVYEQFF. CDR3 coding DNA: TGTGCCAGCAACCGATTCGGCCCCTCAGGGGTCTATGAGCAGTTCTTC.